The text below deals with one TCR beta chain. Original methodology: Estimates of nucleated cell counts were drawn from the amplification of reference gene primers. The repertoire was sequenced with immunoSEQ multiplex PCR; TCRdb's copy has only in-frame clones and lacks some. V and J calls plus clone size are reproduced from that table; the DNA served to infer D and trimming. Among some 49,000 clones, 80% to 85% were seen once, and the ten largest hold 20% to 25%. This specimen belongs to a study of blood T cell repertoires in COVID-19. About the study: PBMCs, B-cell-depleted T cells, or T cells were the source of the cDNA or gDNA that made up the material.

Germline values: CDR1 SGHVS, CDR2 FNYEAQ. CDR3 length: 15 amino acids. Unmatched junction bases numbered 5, after V lost 8 bases and J lost 2 bases. Patients of the Seattle cohort, enrolled during active infection, were followed longitudinally. Sequencing was performed on peripheral blood. The chain uses TRBV7-6 and TRBJ2-5; 13 nucleotides align to TRBD2. The TCR was taken from a woman older than 75 with COVID-19, enrolled during active disease. The CDR3 loop is CASEPGLAGQETQYF. CDR3 bases: TGTGCCAGCGAACCGGGACTAGCGGGACAAGAGACCCAGTACTTC.